This T cell receptor beta chain is drawn from a study of blood T cell repertoires in COVID-19 (dated by TCRdb to about 2020). About the full investigation: Samples from collaborators originated in the United States, Italy and Spain and spanned both the acute and convalescent phases of COVID-19. The prospective study material was composed of cDNA or gDNA derived from T cells, B-cell-depleted T cells, or PBMCs. The dataset comprised deeply sampled blood TCRbeta repertoires from subjects exposed to, actively infected with, or recovered from COVID-19. A freely available public database, intended as a resource for researchers studying the immune response to SARS-CoV-2, is where the repertoires were released. The samples were drawn from two sources: the first 160 participants of the ongoing ImmuneRACE study, and 950 to 1,500 subjects contributed by 6 global collaborators. Sample metadata almost always included a de-identified subject ID, COVID-19 status, age in years and sex. HLA class I and class II types, where available, came from metadata supplied by the sample provider rather than from assay-based typing. Summary of the overall study and its limitations: The quantity of clinical and demographic metadata differed by source and by participant and was supplied without curation.

With regard to this clone: It lacks a known antigen. It has no much larger one-base neighbor in the sample; base qualities were not kept.

Each collaborating institution followed its own protocols to collect whole blood in K2EDTA tubes. For TCRbeta analysis, collaborators shipped samples in one of three forms: frozen whole blood, isolated PBMCs, or DNA extracted from either of those sample types. TCRbeta CDR3 regions were amplified from genomic DNA using the immunoSEQ Assay, a bias-controlled multiplex PCR. For the original study's pipeline: Nucleated cell counts per sample were estimated from amplification of reference gene primers within the assay. To quantify the absolute abundance of each unique TCRbeta CDR3 rearrangement, sequence reads were collapsed and filtered. For each sample, productive Simpson clonality was calculated as the square root of Simpson's diversity index across productive rearrangements. Entries here come from immuneACCESS through TCRdb and include only in-frame sequences with V and J called. Some clones fail to appear in such tables; in the studies checked, an unresolved V gene covers under half of the shortfall, and the cause of the remainder is unknown. The V and J calls and clone size are taken from that table; D and trimming were inferred from the DNA. The sample table lists under 250,000 clones, 80% of them with a count of one. Around 13% of the sample comes from the top ten.

Taken from cysteine to phenylalanine, the CDR3 has 15 residues. Only the CDR3 part of the read is kept: 45 bases, read in frame from the first base. The germline V gene yields SGHVS for CDR1 and FNYEAQ for CDR2. V sheds 4 bases and J sheds 3 bases, leaving 15 bases between their ends. Material for sequencing was peripheral blood. The origin of this receptor is a human donor in a cohort sampled during active COVID-19. In this chain, TRBV7-6 is recombined with TRBJ1-2, with a tentative D gene TRBD1 over 5 matching bases. The DNA sequence reads TGTGCCAGCAGCTCTCAGGGTGGCGGGGACTATGGCTACACCTTC. It codes for CASSSQGGGDYGYTF. With all but the CDR3 taken from the reference TRBV7-6 and TRBJ1-2 genes, the full variable domain is: GAGVSQSPRYKVTKRGQDVALRCDPISGHVSLYWYRQALGQGPEFLTYFNYEAQQDKSGLPNDRFSAERPEGSISTLTIQRTEQRDSAMYRCASSSQGGGDYGYTFGSGTRLTVV.